The 7 T cell receptor beta chains below come from one sample, sequenced in a study of shared clonotypes between healthy human individuals. Assay used: immunoSEQ multiplex PCR; TCRdb lists only in-frame clones, some missing. This sample has about 120,000 clones, with roughly 70% found just once. The sample consisted of memory CD8+ T cells sorted from blood. The subset: CD45RO+ cells pooled with CCR7-negative TemRA cells. Receptor source: a woman in her thirties in good health.

This chain uses TRBV4-1 with TRBJ2-7, with TRBD2 matching 9 bases. J was trimmed by 4 bases and V by 2 bases; bases with no gene match: 6. The CDR3 is 15 residues long. Germline CDR1 reads MGHRA; CDR2 reads YSYEKL. The CDR3 reads CASSQLSGSGYEQYF. The DNA of the CDR3 is TGCGCCAGCAGCCAACTTAGCGGGAGTGGATACGAGCAGTACTTC.

This clone was detected a few times. The chain uses TRBV19 and TRBJ2-7; D is uncertain. CDR1 is LNHDA and CDR2 is SQIVND in the germline V gene (reference sequence). Trimming took off 1 base at V and 2 bases at J, with 18 bases between the two ends. The CDR3 extends over 17 amino acids. CDR3 residues: CASSIGAGRVAAYEQYF. The CDR3 DNA reads TGTGCCAGTAGTATAGGGGCTGGTCGGGTAGCAGCCTACGAGCAGTACTTC.

The V call is TRBV9, the J call TRBJ1-5, with TRBD1 as a possible D gene (6 bases). CDR3 length: 15 amino acids. Germline V gene data show CDR1 as SGDLS and CDR2 as YYNGEE. V gave up 0 bases and J gave up 8 bases, with 15 bases separating them. The chain's CDR3 is CASSVDGGGTEPQHF. The CDR3 DNA follows: TGTGCCAGCAGCGTAGACGGCGGGGGCACGGAGCCCCAGCATTTT.

The chain carries TRBV7-8 and TRBJ2-2; 7 bases line up with TRBD1. Germline V lookup: CDR1 SGHVS, CDR2 FQNEAQ. This CDR3 has 15 residues. Unmatched junction bases numbered 6, after V lost 1 base and J lost 7 bases. The CDR3 nucleotides read TGTGCCAGCAGCTTAGGCGGGCAGGGGGTCGGGGAGCTGTTTTTT. Residues: CASSLGGQGVGELFF.

This CDR3 reads CASSRLAGVNEQFF. The CDR3 DNA sequence: TGTGCCAGCAGCCGACTAGCGGGAGTGAATGAGCAGTTCTTC. The chain has TRBV6-4 and TRBJ2-1; TRBD2 agrees at 12 bases. The CDR3 extends over 14 amino acids. V was clipped by 6 bases and J by 7 bases; unmatched bases: 4. Germline lookup yields CDR1 MRHNA and CDR2 SNTAGT.

The chain is built from TRBV2 and TRBJ2-3; TRBD2 agrees at 15 bases. This CDR3 contains 16 residues. CDR1 and CDR2 from the germline V gene are SNHLY and FYNNEI. Unmatched junction bases numbered 4, after V lost 8 bases and J lost 1 base. DNA of the CDR3: TGTGCCAGCGGACTAGCGGGAGGGCCGCGCACAGATACGCAGTATTTT. This gives the protein CASGLAGGPRTDTQYF.

This chain uses TRBV6-5 with TRBJ2-5, with 12 bases fitting TRBD2. V lost 6 bases, J lost 6 bases, and 8 bases stayed unmatched. The CDR3 contains 15 residues. Per germline, CDR1 MNHEY and CDR2 SVGAGI. The CDR3 region has the DNA TGTGCCAGCAGCACAGGGACTAGCGGGCTTCAGACCCAGTACTTC. Amino acids: CASSTGTSGLQTQYF.